A single sample gave rise to the 8 T cell receptor beta chains below, sequenced in a study of T cell responses to AZD1222 COVID-19 vaccine (dated by TCRdb to about 2021). Preparation of the library involved the immunoSEQ multiplex PCR assay. In its TCRdb copy, this immuneACCESS table keeps in-frame sequences only and misses some clones. Where compared with another copy, unresolved V genes explain less than half of these, and the others have no known cause. Recorded for this sample are about 100,000 clones; more than 70% of them occurred a single time. 1.4% of the sample lies in the top ten. The time point label, as the study defines it: baseline before first vaccination. The sequencing here drew on peripheral blood, taken on day 0 of AZD1222 vaccination. These receptors were taken from an adult in good health.

J is TRBJ1-2 and V is TRBV9; unclear D gene. The CDR3 loop spans 14 amino acids. The V end lost 4 bases, the J end lost 3 bases, and 13 bases lay between the germline ends. Per germline, CDR1 SGDLS and CDR2 YYNGEE. In DNA, the CDR3 is TGTGCCAGCAGCCCAAAGTTGGACGACTATGGCTACACCTTC. Translating it yields CASSPKLDDYGYTF.

V and J are TRBV15 and TRBJ2-7; tentative D call: TRBD1 (6 bases). Germline CDR1 reads LNHNV; CDR2 reads YYDKDF (reference sequence). The CDR3 has 15 amino acids. Trimming shortened V by 0 bases and J by 4 bases, and 13 bases separated the two germline ends. CDR3 amino acids: CATSRELGHRYEQYF. The CDR3 nucleotides read TGTGCCACCAGCAGAGAATTGGGACACCGATACGAGCAGTACTTC.

J is TRBJ1-1 and V is TRBV7-3; TRBD1 matches 9 bases. CDR3 length equals 15 residues. Germline lookup yields CDR1 SGHTA and CDR2 FQGTGA. Unmatched junction bases numbered 3, after V lost 3 bases and J lost 1 base. The CDR3 region has the DNA TGTGCCAGCAGCTTTACGACAGGGGGGAACACTGAAGCTTTCTTT. This gives the protein CASSFTTGGNTEAFF. The full variable domain, in which reference TRBV7-3 and TRBJ1-1 provide the parts outside the CDR3, is GAGVSQTPSNKVTEKGKYVELRCDPISGHTALYWYRQSLGQGPEFLIYFQGTGAADDSGLPNDRFFAVRPEGSVSTLKIQRTERGDSAVYLCASSFTTGGNTEAFFGQGTRLTVV.

The CDR3 here is CASSYNPPQGGTEAFF. CDR3 nucleotide sequence: TGTGCCAGCAGTTACAATCCCCCCCAAGGGGGCACTGAAGCTTTCTTT. The rearrangement links TRBV6-2 or TRBV6-3 to TRBJ1-1; TRBD1 is a possible D gene (6 bases). The CDR3 is made up of 16 amino acids. Germline loops: CDR1 MNHEY, CDR2 SVGEGT. Trimming removed 2 bases at V and 4 bases at J, with 17 bases between.

CDR3 in DNA: TGCGCCAGCAGCCAGGGACTAGCGGGAGAAGGATTTGAGCAGTTCTTC. Translation: CASSQGLAGEGFEQFF. The V call is TRBV4-3, the J call TRBJ2-1; 14 bases fit TRBD2. The V segment lost 3 bases and the J segment 9 bases; nucleotides outside the gene matches: 7. This CDR3 spans 16 amino acids. Germline assignment: CDR1 LGHNA and CDR2 YSLEER.

This chain links TRBV5-1 with TRBJ2-7, with D tentatively TRBD2 (6 bases). The V and J ends lost 3 bases and 3 bases respectively, with 19 bases between them. There are 16 residues in the CDR3. CDR1 is SGHRS, CDR2 YFSETQ, per germline. CDR3 sequence reads: CASSSDLGRGGYEQYF. In DNA form, the CDR3 reads TGCGCCAGCAGCTCGGACCTCGGGAGAGGAGGCTACGAGCAGTACTTC.

The genes are TRBV7-9 and TRBJ1-1; perhaps TRBD1 as D (5 bases). This CDR3 is 13 amino acids long. Trimming removed 6 bases at V and 1 base at J, with 9 bases between. Germline V lookup: CDR1 SEHNR, CDR2 FQNEAQ (reference sequence). The CDR3 nucleotides read TGTGCCAGCAGTCCGACAGCGAACACTGAAGCTTTCTTT. Translating gives CASSPTANTEAFF.

V gene TRBV11-2 combines with J gene TRBJ1-1; D unclear. Trimming removed 3 bases at V and 1 base at J, with 9 bases between. There are 14 residues in the CDR3. The germline V gene encodes CDR1 SGHAT and CDR2 FQNNGV. The CDR3: CASSFSDPNTEAFF. CDR3 nucleotide sequence: TGTGCCAGCAGCTTCTCGGACCCGAACACTGAAGCTTTCTTT.